Listed here is a single T cell receptor (beta chain). Germline assignment: CDR1 MNHNY and CDR2 SVGAGI (reference sequence). V gave up 4 bases and J gave up 2 bases, with 9 bases separating them. This CDR3 comprises 13 residues. The data belong to a study of blood T cell repertoires in COVID-19. Study background: T cells, B-cell-depleted T cells, or PBMCs provided the cDNA or gDNA that served as material.

Generated by immunoSEQ multiplex PCR, the TCRdb table keeps only in-frame clones and is missing some. The sample consists of about 330,000 clones, more than 90% of them appearing once. Sequences were obtained from PBMCs or T cells enriched from blood (not recorded which). The clonotype originates from a young woman who had recovered from COVID-19. The genes are TRBV6-6 and TRBJ2-7; a weak D match, TRBD1 (6 bases). The CDR3 region is CASSSDSTYEQYF. The CDR3 bases are TGTGCCAGCAGTTCGGACAGTACCTACGAGCAGTACTTC.